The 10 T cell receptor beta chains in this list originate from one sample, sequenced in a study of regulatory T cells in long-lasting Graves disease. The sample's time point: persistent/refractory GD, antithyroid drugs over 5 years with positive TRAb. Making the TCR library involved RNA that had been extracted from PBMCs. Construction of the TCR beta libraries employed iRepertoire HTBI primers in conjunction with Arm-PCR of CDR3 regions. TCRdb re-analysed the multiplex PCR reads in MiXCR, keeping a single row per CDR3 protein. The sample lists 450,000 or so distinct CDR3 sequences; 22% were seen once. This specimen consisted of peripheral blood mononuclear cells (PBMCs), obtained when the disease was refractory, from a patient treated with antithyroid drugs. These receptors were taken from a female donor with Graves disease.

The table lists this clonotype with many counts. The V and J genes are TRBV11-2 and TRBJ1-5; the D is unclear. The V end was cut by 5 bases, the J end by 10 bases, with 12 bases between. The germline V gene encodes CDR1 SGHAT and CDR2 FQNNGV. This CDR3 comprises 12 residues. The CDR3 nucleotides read TGTGCCAGCAGCCCGGGTCAGCTACCCCAGCATTTT. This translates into CASSPGQLPQHF.

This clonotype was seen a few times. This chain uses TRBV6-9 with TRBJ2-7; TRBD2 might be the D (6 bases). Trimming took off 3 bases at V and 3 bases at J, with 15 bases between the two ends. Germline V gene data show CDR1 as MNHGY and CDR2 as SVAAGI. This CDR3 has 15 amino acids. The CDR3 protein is CASSYGWRGGYEQYF. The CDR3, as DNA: TGTGCCAGCAGTTACGGGTGGCGGGGCGGCTACGAGCAGTACTTC.

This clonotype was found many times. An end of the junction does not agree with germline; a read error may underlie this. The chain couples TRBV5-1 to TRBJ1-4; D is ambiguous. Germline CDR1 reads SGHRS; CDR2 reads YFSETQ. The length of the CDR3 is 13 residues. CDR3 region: CASSLNNDEKLFF. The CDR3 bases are TGTGCCAGCAGCTTGAACAACGACGAAAAACTGTTTTTT.

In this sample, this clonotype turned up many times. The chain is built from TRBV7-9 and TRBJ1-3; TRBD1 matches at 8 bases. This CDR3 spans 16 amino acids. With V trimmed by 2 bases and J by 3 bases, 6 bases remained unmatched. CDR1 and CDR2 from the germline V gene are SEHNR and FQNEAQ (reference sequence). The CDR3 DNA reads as TGTGCCAGCAGCTTATCCATAGGACAGGGTGGAAACACCATATATTTT. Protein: CASSLSIGQGGNTIYF.

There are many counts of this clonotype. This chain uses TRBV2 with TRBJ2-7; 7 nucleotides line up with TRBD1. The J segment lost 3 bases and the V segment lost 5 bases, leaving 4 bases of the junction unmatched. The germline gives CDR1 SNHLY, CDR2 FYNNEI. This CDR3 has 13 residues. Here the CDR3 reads CASSQTGNYEQYF. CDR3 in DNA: TGTGCCAGCAGTCAGACAGGGAACTACGAGCAGTACTTC.

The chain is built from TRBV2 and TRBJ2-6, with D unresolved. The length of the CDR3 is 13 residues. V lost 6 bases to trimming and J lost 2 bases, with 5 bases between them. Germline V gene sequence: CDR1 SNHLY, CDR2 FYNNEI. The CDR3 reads CASSDPGANVLTF. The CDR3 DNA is TGTGCCAGCAGCGACCCTGGGGCCAACGTCCTGACTTTC.

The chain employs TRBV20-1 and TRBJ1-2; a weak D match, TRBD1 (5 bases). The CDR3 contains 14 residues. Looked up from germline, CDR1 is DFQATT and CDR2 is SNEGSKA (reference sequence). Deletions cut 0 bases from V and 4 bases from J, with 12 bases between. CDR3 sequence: CSARDEGRSYGYTF. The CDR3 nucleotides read TGCAGTGCTAGAGATGAGGGGAGGTCCTATGGCTACACCTTC.

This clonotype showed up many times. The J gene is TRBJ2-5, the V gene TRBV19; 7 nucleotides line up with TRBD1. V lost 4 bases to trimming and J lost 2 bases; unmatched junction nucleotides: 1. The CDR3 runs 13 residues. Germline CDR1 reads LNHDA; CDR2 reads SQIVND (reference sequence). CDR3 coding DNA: TGTGCCAGTAGTACGACAGGGCAAGAGACCCAGTACTTC. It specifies CASSTTGQETQYF.

The CDR3 loop is CAGRDSRRRTEAFF. The CDR3, as DNA: TGTGCCGGCCGGGACAGTCGGAGGCGAACTGAAGCTTTCTTT. This sequence joins TRBV30 and TRBJ1-1; TRBD1 aligns across 7 bases. CDR3 length: 14 residues. The junction had 14 bases not matched to a gene; V was cut back by 8 bases and J by 5 bases. Germline V lookup: CDR1 GTSNPN, CDR2 SVGIG (reference sequence).

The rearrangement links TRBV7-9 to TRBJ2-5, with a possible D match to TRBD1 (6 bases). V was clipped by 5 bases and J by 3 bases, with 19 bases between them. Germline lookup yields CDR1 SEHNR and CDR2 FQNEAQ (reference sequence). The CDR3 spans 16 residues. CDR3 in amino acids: CASSVRPRTEKETQYF. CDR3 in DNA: TGTGCCAGCAGCGTCCGTCCGCGGACAGAAAAAGAGACCCAGTACTTC.